Reported below is one T cell receptor beta chain. V was clipped by 3 bases and J by 0 bases, with 5 bases between them. The CDR3 has 14 amino acids. The sample is drawn from a study of T cell repertoires in cytomegalovirus infection. Study information: Shared public TCR beta signatures pointed to both CMV infection and a matching HLA type.

TCRdb reprocessed the reads with MiXCR, giving one entry per CDR3 protein. The table shows around 530,000 distinct CDR3 sequences, with 26% occurring only once. The chain has TRBV12-3 or TRBV12-4 and TRBJ1-4; D call uncertain. The clonotype was recovered from a human donor in good health (CMV status not recorded). Some clones in this sample may be carry-over from other donors' samples. The sample taken for sequencing was PBMCs. The CDR3 DNA reads TGTGCCAGCAGTTTTATACCAACTAATGAAAAACTGTTTTTT. Its translation is CASSFIPTNEKLFF.